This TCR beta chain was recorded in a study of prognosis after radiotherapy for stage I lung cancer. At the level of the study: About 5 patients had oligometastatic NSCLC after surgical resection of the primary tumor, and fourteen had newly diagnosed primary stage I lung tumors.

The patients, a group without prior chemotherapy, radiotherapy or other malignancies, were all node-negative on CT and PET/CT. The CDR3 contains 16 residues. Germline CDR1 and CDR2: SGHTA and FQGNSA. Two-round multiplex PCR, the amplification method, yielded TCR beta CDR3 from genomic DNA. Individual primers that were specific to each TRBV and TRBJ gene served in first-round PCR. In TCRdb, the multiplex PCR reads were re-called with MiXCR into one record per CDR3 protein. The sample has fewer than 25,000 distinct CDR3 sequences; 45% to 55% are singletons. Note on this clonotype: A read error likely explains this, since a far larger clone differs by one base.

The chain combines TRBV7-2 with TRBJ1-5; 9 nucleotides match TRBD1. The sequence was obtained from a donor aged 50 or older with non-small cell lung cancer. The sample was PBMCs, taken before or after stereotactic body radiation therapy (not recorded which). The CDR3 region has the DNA TGTGCCAGCAGCCCGGGACAGGGATATAGCAATCATCCCCAGCATTTT. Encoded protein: CASSPGQGYSNHPQHF.